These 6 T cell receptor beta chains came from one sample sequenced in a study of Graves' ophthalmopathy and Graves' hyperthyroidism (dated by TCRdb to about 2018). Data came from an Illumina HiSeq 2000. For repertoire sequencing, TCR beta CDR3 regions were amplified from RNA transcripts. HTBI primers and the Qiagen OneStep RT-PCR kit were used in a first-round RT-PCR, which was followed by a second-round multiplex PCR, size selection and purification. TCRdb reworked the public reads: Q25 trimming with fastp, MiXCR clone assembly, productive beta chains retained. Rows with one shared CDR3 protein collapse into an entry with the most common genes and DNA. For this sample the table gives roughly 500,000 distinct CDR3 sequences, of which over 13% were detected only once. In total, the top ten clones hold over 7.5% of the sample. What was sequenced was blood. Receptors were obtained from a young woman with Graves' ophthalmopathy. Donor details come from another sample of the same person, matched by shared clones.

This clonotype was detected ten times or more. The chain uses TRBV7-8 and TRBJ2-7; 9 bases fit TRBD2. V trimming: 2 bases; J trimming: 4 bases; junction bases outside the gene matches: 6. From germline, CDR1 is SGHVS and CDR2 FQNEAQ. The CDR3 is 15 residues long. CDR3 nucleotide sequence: TGTGCCAGCAGCTTAACCCCTAGCGGGGCATACGAGCAGTACTTC. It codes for CASSLTPSGAYEQYF.

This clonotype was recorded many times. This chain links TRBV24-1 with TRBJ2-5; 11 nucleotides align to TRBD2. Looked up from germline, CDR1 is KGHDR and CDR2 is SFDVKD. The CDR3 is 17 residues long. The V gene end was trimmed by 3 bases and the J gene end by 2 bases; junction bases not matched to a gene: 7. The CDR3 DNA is TGTGCCACCAGTGATCCCGGGACTAGCGGAATACAAGAGACCCAGTACTTC. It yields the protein CATSDPGTSGIQETQYF.

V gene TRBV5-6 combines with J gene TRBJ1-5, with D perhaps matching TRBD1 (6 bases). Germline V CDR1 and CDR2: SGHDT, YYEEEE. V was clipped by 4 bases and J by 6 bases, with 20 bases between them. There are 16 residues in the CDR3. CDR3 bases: TGTGCCAGCAGCGAAACGGGTGGGGGGGCTGGTCAGCCCCAGCATTTT. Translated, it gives CASSETGGGAGQPQHF.

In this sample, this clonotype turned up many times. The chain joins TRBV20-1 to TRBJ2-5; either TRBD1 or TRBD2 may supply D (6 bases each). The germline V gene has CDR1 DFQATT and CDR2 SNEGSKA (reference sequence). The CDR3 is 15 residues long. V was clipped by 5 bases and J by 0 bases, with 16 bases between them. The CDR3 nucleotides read TGCAGTGCTCCTGGGGGGCGGCGGCACCAAGAGACCCAGTACTTC. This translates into CSAPGGRRHQETQYF.

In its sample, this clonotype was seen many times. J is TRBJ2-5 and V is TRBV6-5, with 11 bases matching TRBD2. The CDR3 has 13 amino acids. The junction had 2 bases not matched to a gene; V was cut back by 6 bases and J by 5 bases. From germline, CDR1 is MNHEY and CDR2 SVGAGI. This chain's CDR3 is CASRRTSGETQYF. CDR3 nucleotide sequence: TGTGCCAGCAGGAGGACTAGCGGGGAGACCCAGTACTTC.

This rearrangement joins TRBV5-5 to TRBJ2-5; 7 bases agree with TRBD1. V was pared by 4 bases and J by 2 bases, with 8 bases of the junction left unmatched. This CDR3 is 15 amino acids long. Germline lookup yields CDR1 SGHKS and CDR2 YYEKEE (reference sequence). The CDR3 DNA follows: TGTGCCAGCAGCACCGCCGGGACAGCTCAAGAGACCCAGTACTTC. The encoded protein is CASSTAGTAQETQYF.